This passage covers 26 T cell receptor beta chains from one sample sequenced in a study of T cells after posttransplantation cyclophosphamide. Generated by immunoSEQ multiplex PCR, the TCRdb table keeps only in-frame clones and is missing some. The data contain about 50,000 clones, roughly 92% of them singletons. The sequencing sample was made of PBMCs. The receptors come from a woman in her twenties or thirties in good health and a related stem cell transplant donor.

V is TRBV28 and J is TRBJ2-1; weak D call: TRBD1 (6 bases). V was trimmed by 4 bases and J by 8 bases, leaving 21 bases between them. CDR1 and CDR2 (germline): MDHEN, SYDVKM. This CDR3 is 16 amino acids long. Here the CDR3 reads CASSYHRVRGGDEQFF. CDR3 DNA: TGTGCCAGCAGTTACCACAGGGTTCGGGGCGGCGATGAGCAGTTCTTC.

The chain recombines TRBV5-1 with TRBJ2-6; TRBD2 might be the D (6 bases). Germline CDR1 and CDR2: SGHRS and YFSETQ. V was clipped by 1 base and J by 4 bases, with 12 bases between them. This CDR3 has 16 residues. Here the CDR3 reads CASSLSAGSGANVLTF. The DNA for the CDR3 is TGCGCCAGCAGCTTGAGTGCCGGGAGCGGGGCCAACGTCCTGACTTTC.

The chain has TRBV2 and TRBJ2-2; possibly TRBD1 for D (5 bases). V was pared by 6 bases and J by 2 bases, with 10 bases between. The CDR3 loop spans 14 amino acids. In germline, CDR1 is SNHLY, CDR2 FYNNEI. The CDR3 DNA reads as TGTGCCAGCAGCCCTGACAGAAACACCGGGGAGCTGTTTTTT. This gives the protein CASSPDRNTGELFF.

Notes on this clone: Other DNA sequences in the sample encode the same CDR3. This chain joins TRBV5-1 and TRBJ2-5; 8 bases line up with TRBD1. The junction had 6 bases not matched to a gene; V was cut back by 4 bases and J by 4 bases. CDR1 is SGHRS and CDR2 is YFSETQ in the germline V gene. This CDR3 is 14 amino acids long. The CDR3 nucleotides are TGCGCCAGCAGCGCCGGACAGGGAGGAGAGACCCAGTACTTC. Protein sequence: CASSAGQGGETQYF.

CDR3 sequence (DNA): TGTGCCAGCAGCTTAGACGGTTCCGGGGAGCTGTTTTTT. Its translation is CASSLDGSGELFF. The V and J genes are TRBV11-1 and TRBJ2-2; no clear D gene. From germline, CDR1 is SGHAT and CDR2 FQDESV (reference sequence). The CDR3 has 13 amino acids. Deletions cut 1 base from V and 6 bases from J, with 6 bases between.

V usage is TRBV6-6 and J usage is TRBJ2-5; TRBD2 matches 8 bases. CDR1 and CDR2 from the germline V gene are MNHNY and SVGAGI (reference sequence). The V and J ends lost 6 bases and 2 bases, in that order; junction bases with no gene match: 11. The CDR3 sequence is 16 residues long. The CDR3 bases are TGTGCCAGCAGACCCTGGGGTAGCGGGGAGCAAGAGACCCAGTACTTC. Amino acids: CASRPWGSGEQETQYF.

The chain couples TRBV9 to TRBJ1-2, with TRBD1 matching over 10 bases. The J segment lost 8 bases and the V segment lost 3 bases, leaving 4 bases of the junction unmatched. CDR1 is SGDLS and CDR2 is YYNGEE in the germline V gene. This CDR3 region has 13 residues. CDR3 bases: TGTGCCAGCAGCGGGACAGGGGGGTTCGGCTACACCTTC. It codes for CASSGTGGFGYTF. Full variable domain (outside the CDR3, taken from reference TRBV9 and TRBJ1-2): DSGVTQTPKHLITATGQRVTLRCSPRSGDLSVYWYQQSLDQGLQFLIQYYNGEERAKGNILERFSAQQFPDLHSELNLSSLELGDSALYFCASSGTGGFGYTFGSGTRLTVV.

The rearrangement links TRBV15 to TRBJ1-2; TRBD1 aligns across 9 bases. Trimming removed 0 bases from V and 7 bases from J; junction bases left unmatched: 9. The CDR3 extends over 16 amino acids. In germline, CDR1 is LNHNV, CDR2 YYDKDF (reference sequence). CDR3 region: CATSRDRTGEVAGYTF. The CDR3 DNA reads TGTGCCACCAGCAGAGATAGGACAGGGGAAGTTGCTGGCTACACCTTC.

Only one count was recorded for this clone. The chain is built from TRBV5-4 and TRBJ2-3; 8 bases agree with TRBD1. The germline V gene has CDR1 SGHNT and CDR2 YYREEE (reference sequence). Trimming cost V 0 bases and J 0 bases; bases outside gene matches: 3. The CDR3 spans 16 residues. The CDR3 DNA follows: TGTGCCAGCAGCTTGGGGGGACAGGCTAGCACAGATACGCAGTATTTT. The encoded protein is CASSLGGQASTDTQYF. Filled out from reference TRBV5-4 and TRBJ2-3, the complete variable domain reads ETGVTQSPTHLIKTRGQQVTLRCSSQSGHNTVSWYQQALGQGPQFIFQYYREEENGRGNFPPRFSGLQFPNYSSELNVNALELDDSALYLCASSLGGQASTDTQYFGPGTRLTVL.

CDR3 bases: TGTGCCACCAGCAGAGACCCCCAGGGGGGAGGCTATGGCTACACCTTC. Protein product: CATSRDPQGGGYGYTF. The chain carries TRBV15 and TRBJ1-2; TRBD1 agrees at 7 bases. The CDR3 is made up of 16 amino acids. Per the germline V gene, CDR1 is LNHNV and CDR2 is YYDKDF (reference sequence). V lost 0 bases, J lost 4 bases, and 8 bases stayed unmatched.

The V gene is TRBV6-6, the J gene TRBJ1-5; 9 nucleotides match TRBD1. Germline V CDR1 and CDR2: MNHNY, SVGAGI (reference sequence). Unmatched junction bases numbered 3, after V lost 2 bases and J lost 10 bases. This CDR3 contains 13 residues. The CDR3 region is CASSYRGQGPQHF. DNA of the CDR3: TGTGCCAGCAGTTACCGGGGACAGGGTCCCCAGCATTTT.

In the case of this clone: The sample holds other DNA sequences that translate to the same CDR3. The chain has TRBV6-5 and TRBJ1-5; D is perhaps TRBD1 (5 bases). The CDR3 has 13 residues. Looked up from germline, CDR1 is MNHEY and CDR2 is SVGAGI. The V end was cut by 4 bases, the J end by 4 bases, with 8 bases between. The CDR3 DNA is TGTGCCAGCAGTTCCAGGGTAAATCAGCCCCAGCATTTT. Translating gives CASSSRVNQPQHF.

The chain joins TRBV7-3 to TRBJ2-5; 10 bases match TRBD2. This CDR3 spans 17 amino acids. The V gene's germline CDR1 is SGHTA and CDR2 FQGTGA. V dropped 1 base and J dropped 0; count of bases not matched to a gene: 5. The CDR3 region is CASSLRPTSGNQETQYF. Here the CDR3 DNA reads TGTGCCAGCAGCTTAAGGCCCACTAGCGGGAACCAAGAGACCCAGTACTTC.

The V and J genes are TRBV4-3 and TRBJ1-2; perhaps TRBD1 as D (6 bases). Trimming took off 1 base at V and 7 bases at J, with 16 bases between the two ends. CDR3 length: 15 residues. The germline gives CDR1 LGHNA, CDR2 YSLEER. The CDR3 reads CASSQVYRVQVGYTF. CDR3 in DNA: TGCGCCAGCAGCCAAGTGTACAGGGTTCAGGTTGGCTACACCTTC.

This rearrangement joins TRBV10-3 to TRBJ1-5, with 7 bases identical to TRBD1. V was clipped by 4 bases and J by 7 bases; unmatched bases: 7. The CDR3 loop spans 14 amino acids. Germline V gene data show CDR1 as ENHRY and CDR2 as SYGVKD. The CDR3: CAISGQGEDQPQHF. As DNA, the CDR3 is TGTGCCATCAGTGGACAGGGTGAAGACCAGCCCCAGCATTTT.

The CDR3 spells CASSLGHGGTDTQYF. The CDR3 region has the DNA TGTGCCAGCAGCTTAGGCCACGGGGGCACAGATACGCAGTATTTT. The V and J genes are TRBV13 and TRBJ2-3, with D possibly matching TRBD2 (5 bases). Germline V gives CDR1 PRHDT, CDR2 FYEKMQ (reference sequence). The germline V and J ends were trimmed by 0 bases and 1 base, with 8 bases remaining between them. The CDR3 covers 15 residues.

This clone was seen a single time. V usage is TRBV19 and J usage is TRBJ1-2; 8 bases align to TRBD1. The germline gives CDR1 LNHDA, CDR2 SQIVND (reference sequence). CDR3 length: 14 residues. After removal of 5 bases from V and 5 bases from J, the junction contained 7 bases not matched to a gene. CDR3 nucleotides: TGTGCCAGTAGTCCGACAGGGGTTCGGTATGGCTACACCTTC. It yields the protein CASSPTGVRYGYTF.

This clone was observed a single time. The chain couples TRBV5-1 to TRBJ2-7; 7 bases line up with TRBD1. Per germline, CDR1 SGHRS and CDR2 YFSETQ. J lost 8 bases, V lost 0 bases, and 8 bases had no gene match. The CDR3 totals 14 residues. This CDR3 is CASSLAGQAEKQYF. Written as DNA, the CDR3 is TGCGCCAGCAGCTTGGCCGGACAGGCGGAAAAGCAGTACTTC.

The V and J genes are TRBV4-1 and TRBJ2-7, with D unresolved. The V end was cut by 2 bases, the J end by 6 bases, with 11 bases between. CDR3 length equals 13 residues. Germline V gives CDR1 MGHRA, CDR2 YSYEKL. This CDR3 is CASSQSLPSEQYF. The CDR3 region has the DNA TGCGCCAGCAGCCAATCACTCCCCTCCGAGCAGTACTTC.

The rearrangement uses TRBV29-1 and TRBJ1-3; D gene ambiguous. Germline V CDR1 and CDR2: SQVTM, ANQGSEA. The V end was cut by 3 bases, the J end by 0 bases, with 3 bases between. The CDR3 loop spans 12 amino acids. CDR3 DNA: TGCAGCGTTGACTCCTCTGGAAACACCATATATTTT. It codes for CSVDSSGNTIYF.

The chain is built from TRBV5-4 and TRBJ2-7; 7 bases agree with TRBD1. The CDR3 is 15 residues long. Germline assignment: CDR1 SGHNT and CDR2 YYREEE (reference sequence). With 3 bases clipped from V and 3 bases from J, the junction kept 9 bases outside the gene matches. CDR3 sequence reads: CASSWEQGTHYEQYF. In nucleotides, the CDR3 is TGTGCCAGCAGCTGGGAACAGGGGACCCACTACGAGCAGTACTTC.

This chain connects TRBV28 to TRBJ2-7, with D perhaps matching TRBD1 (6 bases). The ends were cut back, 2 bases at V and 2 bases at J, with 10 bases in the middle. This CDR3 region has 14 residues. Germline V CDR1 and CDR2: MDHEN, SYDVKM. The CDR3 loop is CASSLRQEPYEQYF. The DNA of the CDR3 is TGTGCCAGCAGTTTACGACAGGAGCCCTACGAGCAGTACTTC.

The CDR3 loop is CASSLQRGSTDTQYF. The DNA for the CDR3 is TGCGCCAGCAGCCTCCAGCGGGGTAGCACAGATACGCAGTATTTT. This chain links TRBV4-3 with TRBJ2-3, with 7 positions matching TRBD2. The CDR3 is made up of 15 amino acids. Germline V gives CDR1 LGHNA, CDR2 YSLEER. V was clipped by 4 bases and J by 0 bases; unmatched bases: 4.

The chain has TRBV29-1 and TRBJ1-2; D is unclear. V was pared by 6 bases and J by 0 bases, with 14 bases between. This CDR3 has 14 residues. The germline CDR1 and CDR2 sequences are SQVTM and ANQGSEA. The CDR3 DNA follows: TGCAGCGTCGACGGTGCGGGTTCTAACTATGGCTACACCTTC. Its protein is CSVDGAGSNYGYTF.

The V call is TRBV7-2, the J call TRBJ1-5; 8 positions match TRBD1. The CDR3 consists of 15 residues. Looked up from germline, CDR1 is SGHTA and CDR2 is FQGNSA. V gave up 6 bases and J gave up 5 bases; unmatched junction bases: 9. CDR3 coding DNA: TGTGCCAGCAGTTCCCAGGGGGCGAGAGATCAGCCCCAGCATTTT. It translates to CASSSQGARDQPQHF.

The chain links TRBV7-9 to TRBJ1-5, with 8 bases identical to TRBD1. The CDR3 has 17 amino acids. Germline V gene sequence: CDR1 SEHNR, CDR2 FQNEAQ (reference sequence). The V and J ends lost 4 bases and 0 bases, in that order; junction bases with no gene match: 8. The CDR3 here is CASSSNKDRASNQPQHF. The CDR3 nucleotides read TGTGCCAGCAGCTCGAACAAGGACAGGGCTAGCAATCAGCCCCAGCATTTT.